This T cell receptor (beta chain) comes out of a study of cytomegalovirus exposure and HLA in healthy donors. General study points: A later analysis linked a missense variant in DCLRE1C to the trimming of TCR beta V and J genes. The study listed approximately 170 cytomegalovirus-associated TCR beta chains.

Germline CDR1 ENHRY, CDR2 SYGVKD. This CDR3 has 17 amino acids. After removal of 0 bases from V and 3 bases from J, the junction contained 2 bases not matched to a gene. A multiplex PCR was run with 60 Vbeta primers and 13 Jbeta primers. Methods used by the authors: Unique TCR beta chains numbered 60 million to 100 million in a later analysis, with about 11 million shared. Only in-frame clones appear in the TCRdb table, and some are missing; sequencing was by immunoSEQ multiplex PCR. V and J calls and clone size are given by that table; D and trimming were obtained from the DNA. The sample lists approximately 110,000 clones; under 85% were seen once. Note on this clone: Its target is not known.

The sequenced sample consisted of PBMCs. This TCR derives from a woman aged 40 to 49 in good health and CMV-seropositive. This chain connects TRBV10-3 to TRBJ2-1, with TRBD2 identical over 13 bases. This CDR3 reads CAISESRTSGSYNEQFF. For the CDR3, the DNA is TGTGCCATCAGTGAGTCTAGGACTAGCGGGAGCTACAATGAGCAGTTCTTC.